This TCR beta chain emerged from a study of blood T cell repertoires in COVID-19. The wider study: T cells, B-cell-depleted T cells, or PBMCs supplied cDNA or gDNA.

V was clipped by 8 bases and J by 0 bases; unmatched bases: 3. CDR1 and CDR2 (germline): LNHDA, SQIVND (reference sequence). This CDR3 has 14 residues. Cohorts were determined from participant-reported clinical history. TCRdb's table, derived via immunoSEQ multiplex PCR, lists solely in-frame clones and lacks some. The data show roughly 180,000 clones, with approximately 81% seen just once and approximately 5.6% held by the top ten. The sequence was obtained from a middle-aged woman with acute COVID-19. The chain joins TRBV19 to TRBJ1-3; 8 bases are shared with TRBD1. Specimen: PBMCs or T cells enriched from blood (not recorded which). CDR3 region: CASWTGISGNTIYF. The CDR3 DNA reads as TGTGCCAGTTGGACAGGGATCTCTGGAAACACCATATATTTT.